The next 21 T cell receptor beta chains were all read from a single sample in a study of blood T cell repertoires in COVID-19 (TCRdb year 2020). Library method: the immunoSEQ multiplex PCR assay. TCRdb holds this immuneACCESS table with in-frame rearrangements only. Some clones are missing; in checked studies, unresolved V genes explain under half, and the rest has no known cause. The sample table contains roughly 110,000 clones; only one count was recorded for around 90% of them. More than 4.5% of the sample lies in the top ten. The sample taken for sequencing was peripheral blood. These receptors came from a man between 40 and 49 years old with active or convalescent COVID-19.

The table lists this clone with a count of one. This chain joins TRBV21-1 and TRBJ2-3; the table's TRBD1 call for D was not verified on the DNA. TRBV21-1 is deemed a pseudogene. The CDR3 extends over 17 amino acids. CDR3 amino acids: CASSTHDRPLDTDTQYF. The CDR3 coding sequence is TGTGCCAGCAGCACCCACGACAGGCCCCTAGACACAGATACGCAGTATTTT.

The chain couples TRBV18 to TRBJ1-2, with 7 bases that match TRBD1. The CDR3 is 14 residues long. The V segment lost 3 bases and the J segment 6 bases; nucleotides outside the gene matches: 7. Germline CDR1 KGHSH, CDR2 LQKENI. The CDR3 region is CASSPFDRVNGYTF. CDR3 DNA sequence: TGTGCCAGCTCACCTTTCGACAGGGTAAATGGCTACACCTTC.

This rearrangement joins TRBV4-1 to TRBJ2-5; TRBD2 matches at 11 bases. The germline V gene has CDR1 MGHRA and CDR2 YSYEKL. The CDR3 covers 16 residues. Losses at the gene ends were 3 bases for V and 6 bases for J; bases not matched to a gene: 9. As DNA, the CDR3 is TGCGCCAGCAGCCATTTACTAGCGGGAGTGATTCAGACCCAGTACTTC. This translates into CASSHLLAGVIQTQYF.

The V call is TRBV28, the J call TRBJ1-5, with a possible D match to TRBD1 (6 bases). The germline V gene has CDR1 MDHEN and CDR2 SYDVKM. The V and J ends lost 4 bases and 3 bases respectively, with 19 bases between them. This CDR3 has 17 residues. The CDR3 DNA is TGTGCCAGCAGTTGGAGTCGACTCGGACAGTTCAATCAGCCCCAGCATTTT. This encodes CASSWSRLGQFNQPQHF. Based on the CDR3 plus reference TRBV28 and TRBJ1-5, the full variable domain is DVKVTQSSRYLVKRTGEKVFLECVQDMDHENMFWYRQDPGLGLRLIYFSYDVKMKEKGDIPEGYSVSREKKERFSLILESASTNQTSMYLCASSWSRLGQFNQPQHFGDGTRLSIL.

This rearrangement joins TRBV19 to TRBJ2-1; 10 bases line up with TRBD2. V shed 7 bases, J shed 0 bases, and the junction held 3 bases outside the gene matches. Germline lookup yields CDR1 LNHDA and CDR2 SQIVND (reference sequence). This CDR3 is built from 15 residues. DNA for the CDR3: TGTGCCAGTAAAGCTAGCGGGAGCTCCTACAATGAGCAGTTCTTC. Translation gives CASKASGSSYNEQFF.

This CDR3 reads CASSQGTVPPYEQYF. Written as DNA, the CDR3 is TGTGCCAGCAGCCAGGGGACAGTGCCTCCTTACGAGCAGTACTTC. The chain combines TRBV3-1 (or the pseudogene TRBV3-2) with TRBJ2-7, with 7 bases identical to TRBD1. Germline lookup yields CDR1 LGHDT and CDR2 YNNKEL (reference sequence). CDR3 size: 15 residues. Trimming cost V 3 bases and J 4 bases; bases outside gene matches: 9.

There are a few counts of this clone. This CDR3 is CASSLDVQGHEQFF. Written as DNA, the CDR3 is TGTGCCAGCAGTTTAGATGTACAGGGGCATGAGCAGTTCTTC. The chain uses TRBV28 and TRBJ2-1; 7 nucleotides match TRBD1. V dropped 2 bases and J dropped 8; count of bases not matched to a gene: 6. Looked up from germline, CDR1 is MDHEN and CDR2 is SYDVKM. The CDR3 is 14 residues long.

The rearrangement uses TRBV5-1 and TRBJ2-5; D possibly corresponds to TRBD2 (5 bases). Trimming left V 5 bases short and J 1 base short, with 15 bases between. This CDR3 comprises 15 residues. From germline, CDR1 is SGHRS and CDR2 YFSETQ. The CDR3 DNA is TGCGCCAGCAGAGGGATGACGGGGAGCCAAGAGACCCAGTACTTC. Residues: CASRGMTGSQETQYF.

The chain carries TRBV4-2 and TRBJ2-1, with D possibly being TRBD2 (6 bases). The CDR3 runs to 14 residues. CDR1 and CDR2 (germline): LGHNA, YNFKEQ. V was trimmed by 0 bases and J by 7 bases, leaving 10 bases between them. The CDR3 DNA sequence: TGTGCCAGCAGCCAAGATCTGGCGGGGAATGAGCAGTTCTTC. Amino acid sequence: CASSQDLAGNEQFF.

DNA of the CDR3: TGTGCCAGCAGTGGACAGGGGAACTATGGCTACACCTTC. It specifies CASSGQGNYGYTF. The chain links TRBV2 to TRBJ1-2; 8 positions agree with TRBD1. J lost 2 bases, V lost 4 bases, and 0 bases had no gene match. The CDR3 is made up of 13 amino acids. CDR1 and CDR2 from the germline V gene are SNHLY and FYNNEI.

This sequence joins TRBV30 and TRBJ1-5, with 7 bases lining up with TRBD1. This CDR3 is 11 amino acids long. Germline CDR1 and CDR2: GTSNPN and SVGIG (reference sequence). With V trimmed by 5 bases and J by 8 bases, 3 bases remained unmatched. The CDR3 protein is CAWGQAKPQHF. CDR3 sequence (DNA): TGTGCCTGGGGACAGGCGAAGCCCCAGCATTTT.

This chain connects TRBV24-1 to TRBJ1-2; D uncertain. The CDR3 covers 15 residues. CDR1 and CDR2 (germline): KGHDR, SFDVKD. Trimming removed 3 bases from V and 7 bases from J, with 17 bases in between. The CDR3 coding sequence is TGTGCCACCAGTGATCAGACCGCAGGAGCGGGTGGCTACACCTTC. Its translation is CATSDQTAGAGGYTF.

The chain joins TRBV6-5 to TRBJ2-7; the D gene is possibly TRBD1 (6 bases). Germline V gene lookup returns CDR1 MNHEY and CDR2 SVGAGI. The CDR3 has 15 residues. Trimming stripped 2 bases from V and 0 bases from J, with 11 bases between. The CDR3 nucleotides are TGTGCCAGCAGTTACGGGCAGGGGTCCTCCTACGAGCAGTACTTC. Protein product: CASSYGQGSSYEQYF.

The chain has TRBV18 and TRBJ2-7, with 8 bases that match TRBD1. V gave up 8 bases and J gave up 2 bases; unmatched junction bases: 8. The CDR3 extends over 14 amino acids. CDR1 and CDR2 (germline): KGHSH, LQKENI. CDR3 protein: CASTRTGYTYEQYF. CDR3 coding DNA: TGTGCCAGCACAAGGACAGGGTACACCTACGAGCAGTACTTC.

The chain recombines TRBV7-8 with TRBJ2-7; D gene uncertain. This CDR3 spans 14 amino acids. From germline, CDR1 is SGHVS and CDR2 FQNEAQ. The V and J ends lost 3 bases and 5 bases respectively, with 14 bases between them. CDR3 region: CASSLSSNPHEQYF. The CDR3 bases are TGTGCCAGCAGCTTGAGTAGTAACCCGCACGAGCAGTACTTC.

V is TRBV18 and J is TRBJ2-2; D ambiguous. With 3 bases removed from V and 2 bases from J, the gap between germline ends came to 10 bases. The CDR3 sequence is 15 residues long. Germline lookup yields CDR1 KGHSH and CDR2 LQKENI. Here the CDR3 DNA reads TGTGCCAGCTCACCGACCCGGGTCAACACCGGGGAGCTGTTTTTT. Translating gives CASSPTRVNTGELFF.

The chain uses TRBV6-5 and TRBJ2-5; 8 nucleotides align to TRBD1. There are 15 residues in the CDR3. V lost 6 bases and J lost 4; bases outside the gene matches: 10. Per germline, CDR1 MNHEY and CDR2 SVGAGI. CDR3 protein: CASRTATTGGETQYF. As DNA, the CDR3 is TGTGCCAGCAGGACAGCCACCACAGGGGGAGAGACCCAGTACTTC.

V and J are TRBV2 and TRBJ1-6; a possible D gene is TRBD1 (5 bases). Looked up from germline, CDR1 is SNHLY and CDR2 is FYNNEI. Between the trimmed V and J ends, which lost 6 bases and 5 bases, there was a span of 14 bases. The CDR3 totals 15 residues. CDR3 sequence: CASRREGTDNSPLHF. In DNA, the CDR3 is TGTGCCAGCAGGAGGGAAGGGACTGATAATTCACCCCTCCACTTT. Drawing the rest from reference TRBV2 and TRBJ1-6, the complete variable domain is EPEVTQTPSHQVTQMGQEVILRCVPISNHLYFYWYRQILGQKVEFLVSFYNNEISEKSEIFDDQFSVERPDGSNFTLKIRSTKLEDSAMYFCASRREGTDNSPLHFGNGTRLTVT.

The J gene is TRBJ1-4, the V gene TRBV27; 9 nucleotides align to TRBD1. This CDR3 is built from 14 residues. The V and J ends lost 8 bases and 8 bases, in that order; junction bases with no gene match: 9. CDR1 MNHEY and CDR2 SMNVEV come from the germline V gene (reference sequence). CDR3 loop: CASWTGTGHEKLFF. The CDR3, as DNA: TGTGCCAGCTGGACCGGGACAGGGCACGAAAAACTGTTTTTT. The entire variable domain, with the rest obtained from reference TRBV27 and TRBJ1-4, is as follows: EAQVTQNPRYLITVTGKKLTVTCSQNMNHEYMSWYRQDPGLGLRQIYYSMNVEVTDKGDVPEGYKVSRKEKRNFPLILESPSPNQTSLYFCASWTGTGHEKLFFGSGTQLSVL.

The CDR3 bases are TGCGCCAGCAGCTCCGGGACAGCGAACACCGGGGAGCTGTTTTTT. Amino acid sequence: CASSSGTANTGELFF. The chain couples TRBV5-1 to TRBJ2-2; 7 bases fit TRBD1. The CDR3 extends over 15 amino acids. V was clipped by 3 bases and J by 0 bases; unmatched bases: 2. Looked up from germline, CDR1 is SGHRS and CDR2 is YFSETQ.

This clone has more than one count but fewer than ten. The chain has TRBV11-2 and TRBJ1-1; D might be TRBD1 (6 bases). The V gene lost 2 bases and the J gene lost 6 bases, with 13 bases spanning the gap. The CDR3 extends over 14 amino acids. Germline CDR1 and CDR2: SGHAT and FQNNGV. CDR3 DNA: TGTGCCAGCAGCTTAAAGTTCAGGGGTGCTGAAGCTTTCTTT. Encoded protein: CASSLKFRGAEAFF. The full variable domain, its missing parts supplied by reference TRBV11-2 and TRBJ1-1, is EAGVAQSPRYKIIEKRQSVAFWCNPISGHATLYWYQQILGQGPKLLIQFQNNGVVDDSQLPKDRFSAERLKGVDSTLKIQPAKLEDSAVYLCASSLKFRGAEAFFGQGTRLTVV.